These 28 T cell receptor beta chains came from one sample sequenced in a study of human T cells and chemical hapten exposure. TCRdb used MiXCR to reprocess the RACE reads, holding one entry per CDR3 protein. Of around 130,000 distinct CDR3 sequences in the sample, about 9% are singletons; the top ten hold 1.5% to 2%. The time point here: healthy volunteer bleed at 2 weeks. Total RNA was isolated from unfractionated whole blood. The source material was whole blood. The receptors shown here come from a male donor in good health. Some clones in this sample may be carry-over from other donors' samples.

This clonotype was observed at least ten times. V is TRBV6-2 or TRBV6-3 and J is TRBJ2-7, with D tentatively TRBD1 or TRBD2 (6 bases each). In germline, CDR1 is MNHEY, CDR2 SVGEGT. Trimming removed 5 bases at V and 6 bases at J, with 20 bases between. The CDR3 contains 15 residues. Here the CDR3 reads CASSLTRGASGEQYF. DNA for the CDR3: TGTGCCAGCAGTCTGACAAGGGGGGCGAGCGGCGAGCAGTACTTC.

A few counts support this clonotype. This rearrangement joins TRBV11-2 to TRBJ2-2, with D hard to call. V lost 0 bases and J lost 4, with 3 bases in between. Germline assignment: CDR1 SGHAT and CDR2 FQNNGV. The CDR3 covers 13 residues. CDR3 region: CASSLDPTGELFF. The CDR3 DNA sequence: TGTGCCAGCAGCTTAGACCCCACCGGGGAGCTGTTTTTT.

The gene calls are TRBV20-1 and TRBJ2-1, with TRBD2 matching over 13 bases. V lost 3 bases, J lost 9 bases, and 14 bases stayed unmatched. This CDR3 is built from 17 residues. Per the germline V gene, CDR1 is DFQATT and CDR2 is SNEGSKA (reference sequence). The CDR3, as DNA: TGCAGTGCTAGTCGGGAACAACTAGCGGGAGGGCTGGCTGAGCAGTTCTTC. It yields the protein CSASREQLAGGLAEQFF.

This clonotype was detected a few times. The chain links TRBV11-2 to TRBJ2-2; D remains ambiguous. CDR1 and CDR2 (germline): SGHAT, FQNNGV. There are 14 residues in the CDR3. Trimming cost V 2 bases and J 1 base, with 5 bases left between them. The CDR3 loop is CASSLRQNTGELFF. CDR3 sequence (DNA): TGTGCCAGCAGCTTAAGGCAGAACACCGGGGAGCTGTTTTTT.

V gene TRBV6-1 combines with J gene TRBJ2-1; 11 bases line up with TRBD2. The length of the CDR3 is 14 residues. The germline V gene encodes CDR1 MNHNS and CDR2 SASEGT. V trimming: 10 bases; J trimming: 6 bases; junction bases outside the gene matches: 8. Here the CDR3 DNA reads TGTGCCACTCCCGGGACTAGCGGTCCCAATGAGCAGTTCTTC. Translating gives CATPGTSGPNEQFF.

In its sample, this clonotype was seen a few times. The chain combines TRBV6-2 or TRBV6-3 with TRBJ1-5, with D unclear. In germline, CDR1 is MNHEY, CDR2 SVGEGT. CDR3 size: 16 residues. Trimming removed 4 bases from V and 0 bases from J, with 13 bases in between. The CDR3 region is CASSSRLGNSNQPQHF. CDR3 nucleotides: TGTGCCAGCAGTTCGCGATTGGGGAATAGCAATCAGCCCCAGCATTTT.

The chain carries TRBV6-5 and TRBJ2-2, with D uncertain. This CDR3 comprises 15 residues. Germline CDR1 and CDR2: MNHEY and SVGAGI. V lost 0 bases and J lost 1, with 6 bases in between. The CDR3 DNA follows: TGTGCCAGCAGTTACTCTGGGAAGAACACCGGGGAGCTGTTTTTT. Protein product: CASSYSGKNTGELFF.

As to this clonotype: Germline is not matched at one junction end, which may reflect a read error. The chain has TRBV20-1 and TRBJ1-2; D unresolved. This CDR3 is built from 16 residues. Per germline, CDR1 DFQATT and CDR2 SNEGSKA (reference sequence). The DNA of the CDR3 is TGCAGTGCTGATGCCCGGAGTACGGAAAGGTCCTATCGCTACACCTTC. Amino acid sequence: CSADARSTERSYRYTF.

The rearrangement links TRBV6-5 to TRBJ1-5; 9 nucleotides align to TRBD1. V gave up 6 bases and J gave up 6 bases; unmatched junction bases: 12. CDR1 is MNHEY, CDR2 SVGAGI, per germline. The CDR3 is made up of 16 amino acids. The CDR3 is CASSKAGTGLIQPQHF. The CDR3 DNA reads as TGTGCCAGCAGCAAGGCCGGGACAGGGTTAATTCAGCCCCAGCATTTT.

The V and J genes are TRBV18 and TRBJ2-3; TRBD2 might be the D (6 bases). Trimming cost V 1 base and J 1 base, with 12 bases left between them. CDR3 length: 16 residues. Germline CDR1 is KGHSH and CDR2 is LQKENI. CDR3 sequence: CASSPLRDFRTDTQYF. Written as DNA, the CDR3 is TGTGCCAGCTCACCACTACGGGACTTTCGCACAGATACGCAGTATTTT. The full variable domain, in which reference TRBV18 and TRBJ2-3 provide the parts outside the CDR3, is NAGVMQNPRHLVRRRGQEARLRCSPMKGHSHVYWYRQLPEEGLKFMVYLQKENIIDESGMPKERFSAEFPKEGPSILRIQQVVRGDSAAYFCASSPLRDFRTDTQYFGPGTRLTVL.

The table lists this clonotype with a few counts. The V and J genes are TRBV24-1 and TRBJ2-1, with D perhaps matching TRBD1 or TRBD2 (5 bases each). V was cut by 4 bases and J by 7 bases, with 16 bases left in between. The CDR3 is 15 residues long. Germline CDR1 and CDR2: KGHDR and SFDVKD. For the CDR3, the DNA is TGTGCCACCAGTGACTATCGGGACGCTACAAATGAGCAGTTCTTC. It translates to CATSDYRDATNEQFF.

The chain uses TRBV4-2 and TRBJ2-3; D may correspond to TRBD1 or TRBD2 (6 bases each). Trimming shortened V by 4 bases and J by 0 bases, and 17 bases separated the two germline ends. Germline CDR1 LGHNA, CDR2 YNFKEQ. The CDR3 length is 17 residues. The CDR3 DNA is TGTGCCAGCAGCCTACCCTTCCAGGGGAGGAGCACAGATACGCAGTATTTT. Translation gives CASSLPFQGRSTDTQYF.

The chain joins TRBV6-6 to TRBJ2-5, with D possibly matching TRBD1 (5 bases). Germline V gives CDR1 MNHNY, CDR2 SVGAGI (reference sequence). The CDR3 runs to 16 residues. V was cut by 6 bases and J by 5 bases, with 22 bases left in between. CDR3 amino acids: CASSPPPRQLIETQYF. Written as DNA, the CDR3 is TGTGCCAGCAGCCCGCCCCCTAGACAGTTAATTGAGACCCAGTACTTC.

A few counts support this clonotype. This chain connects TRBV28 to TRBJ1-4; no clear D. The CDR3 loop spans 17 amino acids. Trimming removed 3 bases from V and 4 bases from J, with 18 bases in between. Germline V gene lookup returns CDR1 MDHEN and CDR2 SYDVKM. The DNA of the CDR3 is TGTGCCAGCAGTTTCCCCAGCCTATCCGGGATTAATGAAAAACTGTTTTTT. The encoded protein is CASSFPSLSGINEKLFF. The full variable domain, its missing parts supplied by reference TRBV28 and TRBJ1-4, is DVKVTQSSRYLVKRTGEKVFLECVQDMDHENMFWYRQDPGLGLRLIYFSYDVKMKEKGDIPEGYSVSREKKERFSLILESASTNQTSMYLCASSFPSLSGINEKLFFGSGTQLSVL.

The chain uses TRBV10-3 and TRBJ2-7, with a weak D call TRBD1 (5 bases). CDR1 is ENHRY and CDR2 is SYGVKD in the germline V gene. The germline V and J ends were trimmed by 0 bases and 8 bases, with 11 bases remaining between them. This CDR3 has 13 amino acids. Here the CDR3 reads CAISESGQGQQYF. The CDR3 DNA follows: TGTGCCATCAGTGAGTCGGGGCAGGGCCAGCAGTACTTC.

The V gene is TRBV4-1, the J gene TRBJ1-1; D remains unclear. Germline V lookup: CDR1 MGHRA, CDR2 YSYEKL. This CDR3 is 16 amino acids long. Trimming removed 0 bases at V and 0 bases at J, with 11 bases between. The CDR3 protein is CASSQERRELNTEAFF. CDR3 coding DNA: TGCGCCAGCAGCCAAGAGAGGCGGGAGTTGAACACTGAAGCTTTCTTT.

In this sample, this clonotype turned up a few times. This chain's CDR3 is CSVERGERSTQYF. DNA of the CDR3: TGCAGCGTTGAAAGGGGGGAAAGGAGTACGCAGTATTTT. The chain employs TRBV29-1 and TRBJ2-3, with D perhaps assigned TRBD1 or TRBD2 (6 bases each). Per germline, CDR1 SQVTM and CDR2 ANQGSEA. This CDR3 spans 13 amino acids. V was clipped by 2 bases and J by 8 bases, with 14 bases between them.

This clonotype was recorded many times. CDR3 region: CSVEELGRFFSYNEQFF. The CDR3 DNA is TGCAGCGTTGAAGAATTGGGCAGATTTTTCTCCTACAATGAGCAGTTCTTC. The chain uses TRBV29-1 and TRBJ2-1; no clear D. The CDR3 runs to 17 residues. Trimming stripped 0 bases from V and 0 bases from J, with 15 bases between. CDR1 is SQVTM, CDR2 ANQGSEA, per germline.

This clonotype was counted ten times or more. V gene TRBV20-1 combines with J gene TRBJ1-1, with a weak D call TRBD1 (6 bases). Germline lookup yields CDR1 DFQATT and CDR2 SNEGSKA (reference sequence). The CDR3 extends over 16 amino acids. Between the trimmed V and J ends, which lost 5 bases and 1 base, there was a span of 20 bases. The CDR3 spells CSAPDKGGTWNTEAFF. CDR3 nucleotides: TGCAGTGCTCCGGACAAGGGCGGGACATGGAACACTGAAGCTTTCTTT.

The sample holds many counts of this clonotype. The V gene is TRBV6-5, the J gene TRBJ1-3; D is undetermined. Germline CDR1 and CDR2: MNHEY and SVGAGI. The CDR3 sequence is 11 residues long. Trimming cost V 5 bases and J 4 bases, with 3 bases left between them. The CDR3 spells CASSNGNTIYF. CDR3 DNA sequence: TGTGCCAGCAGTAACGGAAACACCATATATTTT.

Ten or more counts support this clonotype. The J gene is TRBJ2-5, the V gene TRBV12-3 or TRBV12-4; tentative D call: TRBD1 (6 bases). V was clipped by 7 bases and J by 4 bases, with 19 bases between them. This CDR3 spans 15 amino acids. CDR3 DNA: TGTGCCAGCACCCTGGGGGCTGGTTTAGGAGAGACCCAGTACTTC. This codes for CASTLGAGLGETQYF.

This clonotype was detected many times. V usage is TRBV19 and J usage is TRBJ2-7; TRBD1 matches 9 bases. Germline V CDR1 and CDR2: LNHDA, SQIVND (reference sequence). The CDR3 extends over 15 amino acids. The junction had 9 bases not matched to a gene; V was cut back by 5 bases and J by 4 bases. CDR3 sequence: CASSALPGQGYEQYF. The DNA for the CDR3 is TGTGCCAGTAGTGCACTACCGGGACAGGGTTACGAGCAGTACTTC.

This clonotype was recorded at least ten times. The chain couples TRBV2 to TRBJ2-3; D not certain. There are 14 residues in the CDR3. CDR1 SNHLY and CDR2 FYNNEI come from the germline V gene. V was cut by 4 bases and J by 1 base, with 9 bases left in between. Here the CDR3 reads CASSGNRGTDTQYF. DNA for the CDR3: TGTGCCAGCAGTGGTAACAGAGGCACAGATACGCAGTATTTT. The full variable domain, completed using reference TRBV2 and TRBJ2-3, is EPEVTQTPSHQVTQMGQEVILRCVPISNHLYFYWYRQILGQKVEFLVSFYNNEISEKSEIFDDQFSVERPDGSNFTLKIRSTKLEDSAMYFCASSGNRGTDTQYFGPGTRLTVL.

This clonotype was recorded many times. The CDR3 spells CSAIAQRGDTEAFF. CDR3 DNA: TGCAGTGCTATTGCCCAACGCGGTGACACTGAAGCTTTCTTT. V gene TRBV20-1 combines with J gene TRBJ1-1; D call uncertain. This CDR3 is 14 amino acids long. V was pared by 4 bases and J by 3 bases, with 15 bases between. Germline CDR1 is DFQATT and CDR2 is SNEGSKA (reference sequence).

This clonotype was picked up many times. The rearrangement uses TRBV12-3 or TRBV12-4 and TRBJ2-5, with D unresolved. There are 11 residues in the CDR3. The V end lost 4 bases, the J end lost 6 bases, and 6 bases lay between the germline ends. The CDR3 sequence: CASSSGKTQYF. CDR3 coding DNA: TGTGCCAGCAGTTCCGGAAAGACCCAGTACTTC.

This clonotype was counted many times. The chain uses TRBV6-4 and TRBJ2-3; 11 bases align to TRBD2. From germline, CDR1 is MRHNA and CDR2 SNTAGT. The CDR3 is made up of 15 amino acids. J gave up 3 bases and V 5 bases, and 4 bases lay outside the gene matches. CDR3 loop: CASSPTSGGTDTQYF. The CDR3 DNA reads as TGTGCCAGCAGTCCCACTAGCGGGGGAACAGATACGCAGTATTTT.

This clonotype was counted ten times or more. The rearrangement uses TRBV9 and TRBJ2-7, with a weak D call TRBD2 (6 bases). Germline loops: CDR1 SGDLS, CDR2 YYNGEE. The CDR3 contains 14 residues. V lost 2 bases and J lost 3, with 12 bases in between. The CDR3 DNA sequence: TGTGCCAGCAGCGTGGCGGGGCAGGGCTACGAGCAGTACTTC. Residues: CASSVAGQGYEQYF.

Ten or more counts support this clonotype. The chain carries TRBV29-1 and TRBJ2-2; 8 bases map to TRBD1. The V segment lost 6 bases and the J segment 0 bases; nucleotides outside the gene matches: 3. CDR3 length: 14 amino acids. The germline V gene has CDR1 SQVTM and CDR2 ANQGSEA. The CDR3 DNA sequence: TGCAGCGTGACAGGGGTCGCGAACACCGGGGAGCTGTTTTTT. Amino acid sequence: CSVTGVANTGELFF.